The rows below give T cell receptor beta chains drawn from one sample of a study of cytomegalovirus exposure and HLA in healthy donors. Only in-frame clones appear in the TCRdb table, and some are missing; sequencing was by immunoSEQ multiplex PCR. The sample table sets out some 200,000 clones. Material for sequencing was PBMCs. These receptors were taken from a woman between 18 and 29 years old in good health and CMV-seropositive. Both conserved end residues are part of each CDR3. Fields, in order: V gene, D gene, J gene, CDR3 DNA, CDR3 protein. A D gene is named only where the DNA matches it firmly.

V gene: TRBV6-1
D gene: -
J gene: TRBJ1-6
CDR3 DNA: TGTGCCAGCAGTGAAGGGTCAGTCAATTCACCCCTCCACTTT
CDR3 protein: CASSEGSVNSPLHF

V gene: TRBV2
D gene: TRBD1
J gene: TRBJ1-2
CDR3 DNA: TGTGCCAGCAGATTTACAGGGGGAACTAACTATGGCTACACCTTC
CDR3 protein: CASRFTGGTNYGYTF

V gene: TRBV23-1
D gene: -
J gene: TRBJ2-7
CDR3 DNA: TGCGCCAGCAGTCAGGACTCAGAGTACTCCTACGAGCAGTACTTC
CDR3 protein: CASSQDSEYSYEQYF

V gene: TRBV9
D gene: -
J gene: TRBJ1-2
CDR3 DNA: TGTGCCAGCAGCGAAGGAGGAAGTGCGTACTATGGCTACACCTTC
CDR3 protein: CASSEGGSAYYGYTF

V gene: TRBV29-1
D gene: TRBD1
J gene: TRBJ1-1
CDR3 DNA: TGCAGCGTTGAACCGAGGACAGGGAAAAACACTGAAGCTTTCTTT
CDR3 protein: CSVEPRTGKNTEAFF

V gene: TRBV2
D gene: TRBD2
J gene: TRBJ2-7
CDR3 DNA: TGTGCCAGCAGGGGGACTATGCCCTCCTACGAGCAGTACTTC
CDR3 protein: CASRGTMPSYEQYF

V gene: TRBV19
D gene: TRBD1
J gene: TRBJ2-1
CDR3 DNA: TGTGCCAGTAGTATAGACTCCGGGACAGGGGGCTTGGATGAGCAGTTCTTC
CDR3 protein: CASSIDSGTGGLDEQFF

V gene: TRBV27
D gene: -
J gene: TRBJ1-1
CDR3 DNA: TGTGCCAGCAGTGTAGGGGTTTTCACTGAAGCTTTCTTT
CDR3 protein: CASSVGVFTEAFF

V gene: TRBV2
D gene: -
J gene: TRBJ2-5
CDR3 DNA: TGTGCCAGCTTGGGGGCCGCCCAAGAGACCCAGTACTTC
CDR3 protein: CASLGAAQETQYF

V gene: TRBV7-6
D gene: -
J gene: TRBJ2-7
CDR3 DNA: TGTGCCAGCAGCTTCCCAGGGGCCACCTCCTACGAGCAGTACTTC
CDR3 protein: CASSFPGATSYEQYF

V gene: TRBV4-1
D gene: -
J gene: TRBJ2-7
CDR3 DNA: TGCGCCAGCAGCCAAGTCCTTACTGGTGGTACTACCTACGAGCAGTACTTC
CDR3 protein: CASSQVLTGGTTYEQYF

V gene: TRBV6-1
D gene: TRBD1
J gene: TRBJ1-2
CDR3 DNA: TGTGCCAGCGGGGGGACAGGGTACTCTAACTATGGCTACACCTTC
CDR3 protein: CASGGTGYSNYGYTF

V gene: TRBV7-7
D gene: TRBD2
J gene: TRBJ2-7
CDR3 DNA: TGTGCCAGCAGCTTAGCGCTAGATAGCGGGTACGAGCAGTACTTC
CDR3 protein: CASSLALDSGYEQYF

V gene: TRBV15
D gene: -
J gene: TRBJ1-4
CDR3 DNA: TGTGCCACCAGCAGAGATTGGCCAGGAGGTTTGTTTTTT
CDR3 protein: CATSRDWPGGLFF

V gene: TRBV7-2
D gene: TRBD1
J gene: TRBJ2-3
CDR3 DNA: TGTGCCAGCAGCTTCCCCCCGGGACAGCGCTCCACAGATACGCAGTATTTT
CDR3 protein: CASSFPPGQRSTDTQYF

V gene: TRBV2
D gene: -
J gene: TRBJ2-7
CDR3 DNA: TGTGCCAGCAGTGAGGTCGGGTCAGCCGGCTACGAGCAGTACTTC
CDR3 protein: CASSEVGSAGYEQYF

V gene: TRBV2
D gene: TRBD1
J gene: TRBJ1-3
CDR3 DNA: TGTGCCAGCACGACAGGGCTTGGAAACACCATATATTTT
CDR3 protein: CASTTGLGNTIYF

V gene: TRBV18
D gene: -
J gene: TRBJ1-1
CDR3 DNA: TGTGCCAGCTCACCCAGGAGGGGTACTGAAGCTTTCTTT
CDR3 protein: CASSPRRGTEAFF

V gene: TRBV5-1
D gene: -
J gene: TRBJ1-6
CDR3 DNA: TGCGCCAGCAGCTTGTCCGGCAGGGGATCCTATAATTCACCCCTCCACTTT
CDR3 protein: CASSLSGRGSYNSPLHF

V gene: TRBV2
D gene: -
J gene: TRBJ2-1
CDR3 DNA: TGTGCCAGCAGTGCCTATAACGGTGAGCAGTTCTTC
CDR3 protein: CASSAYNGEQFF

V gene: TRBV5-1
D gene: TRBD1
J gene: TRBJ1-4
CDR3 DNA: TGCGCCAGCAGCTTGGGACAGGGAAATGAAAAACTGTTTTTT
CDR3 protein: CASSLGQGNEKLFF

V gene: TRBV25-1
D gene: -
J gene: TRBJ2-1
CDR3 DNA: TGTGCCAGCACCCAGGACAGCCGTAATGAGCAGTTCTTC
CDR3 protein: CASTQDSRNEQFF

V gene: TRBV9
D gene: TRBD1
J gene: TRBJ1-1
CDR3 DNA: TGTGCCAGCAGCGTAGGAACAGGGGGCGGAAACACTGAAGCTTTCTTT
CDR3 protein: CASSVGTGGGNTEAFF

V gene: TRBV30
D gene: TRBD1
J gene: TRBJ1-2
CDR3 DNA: TGTGCCTGGAGTGGGGACAGCTCCTATGGCTACACCTTC
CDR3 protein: CAWSGDSSYGYTF

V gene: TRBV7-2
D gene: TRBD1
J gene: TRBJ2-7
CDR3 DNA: TGTGCCAGCAGCACCGGACAGGGGGGATCCTACGAGCAGTACTTC
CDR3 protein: CASSTGQGGSYEQYF

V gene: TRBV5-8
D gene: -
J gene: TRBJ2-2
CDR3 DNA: TGTGCCAGCAGCTTGCTCCGGGGGAACACCGGGGAGCTGTTTTTT
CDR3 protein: CASSLLRGNTGELFF

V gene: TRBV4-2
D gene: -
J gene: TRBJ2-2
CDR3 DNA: TGTGCCAGCAGCCAAGATCTAAGCCTGGTATTAGGGGAGCTGTTTTTT
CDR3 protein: CASSQDLSLVLGELFF

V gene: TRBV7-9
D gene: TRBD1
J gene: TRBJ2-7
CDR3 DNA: TGTGCCAGCAGCTTAGAGGGGACAGGATTCTACGAGCAGTACTTC
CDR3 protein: CASSLEGTGFYEQYF

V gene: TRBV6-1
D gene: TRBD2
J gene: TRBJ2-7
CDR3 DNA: TGTGCCAGCAGCGAAAGGAGCGGGGGGGTCACGTCCTCCGAGCAGTACTTC
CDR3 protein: CASSERSGGVTSSEQYF

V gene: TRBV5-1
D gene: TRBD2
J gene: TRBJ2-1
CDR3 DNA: TGCGCCAGCAGCCAACAAGCGGGATTCGAGCAGTTCTTC
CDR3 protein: CASSQQAGFEQFF

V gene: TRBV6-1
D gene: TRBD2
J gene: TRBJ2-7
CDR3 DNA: TGTGCCAGCAGTGTTAGGCTAGCGGGGGTCTACGAGCAGTACTTC
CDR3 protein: CASSVRLAGVYEQYF

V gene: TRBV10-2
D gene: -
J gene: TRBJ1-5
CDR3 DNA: TGCGCCAGCAGTGAGCCACAGGGTAGCAATCAGCCCCAGCATTTT
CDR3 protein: CASSEPQGSNQPQHF

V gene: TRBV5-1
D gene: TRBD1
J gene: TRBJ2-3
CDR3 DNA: TGCGCCAGCAGCCCGGGACAGGGAACAGATACGCAGTATTTT
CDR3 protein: CASSPGQGTDTQYF

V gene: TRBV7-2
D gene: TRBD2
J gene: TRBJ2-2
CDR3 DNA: TGTGCCAGCAGCTTAACTCTAGCGGACCGAACCGGGGAGCTGTTTTTT
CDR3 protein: CASSLTLADRTGELFF

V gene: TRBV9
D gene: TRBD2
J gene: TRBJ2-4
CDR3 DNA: TGTGCCAGCAGCCCAAACTCACTAGCGGGAGATCTTGCCAAAAACATTCAGTACTTC
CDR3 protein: CASSPNSLAGDLAKNIQYF

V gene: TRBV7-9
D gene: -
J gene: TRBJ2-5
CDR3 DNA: TGTGCCAGCAGCCTTAAGGGGGAGACCCAGTACTTC
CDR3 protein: CASSLKGETQYF